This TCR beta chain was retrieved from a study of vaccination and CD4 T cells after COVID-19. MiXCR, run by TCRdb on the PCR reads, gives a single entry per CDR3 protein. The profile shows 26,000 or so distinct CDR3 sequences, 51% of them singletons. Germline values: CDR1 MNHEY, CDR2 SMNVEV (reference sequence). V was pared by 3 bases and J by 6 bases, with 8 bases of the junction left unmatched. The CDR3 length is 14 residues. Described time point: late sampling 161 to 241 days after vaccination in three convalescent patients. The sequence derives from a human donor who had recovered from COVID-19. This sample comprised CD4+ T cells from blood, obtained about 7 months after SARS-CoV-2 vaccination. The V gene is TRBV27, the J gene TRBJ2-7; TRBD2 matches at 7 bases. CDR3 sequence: CASSFGGGLGEQYF. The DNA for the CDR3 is TGTGCCAGCAGTTTCGGCGGGGGTTTAGGCGAGCAGTACTTC.